A selection of T cell receptor beta chains follows, all from one sample in a study of OX40 agonist ivuxolimab in advanced cancers. Assay used: immunoSEQ multiplex PCR; TCRdb lists only in-frame clones, some missing. The sample shows around 51,000 clones, roughly 84% of them seen only once. The material sequenced was CD4+ or CD8+ T cells sorted from blood, taken in a trial of the OX40 agonist ivuxolimab. The receptors were gathered from an adult with an advanced solid tumor such as melanoma, head and neck, liver or kidney cancer. CDR3s include the opening cysteine and the closing phenylalanine or tryptophan. D genes are given only for firm matches. Only some rows state a clone size, as once, few, many or a class for expanded clones.

TRBD2,TRBV5-6,TRBJ2-5,-,TGTGCCAGCAGCTTGGAATGGCGACTAGCGGGGGGTAAAGAGACCCAGTACTTC,CASSLEWRLAGGKETQYF
-,TRBV6-1,TRBJ1-3,-,TGTGCCAGGGGGGTGGCTGGAAACACCATATATTTT,CARGVAGNTIYF
-,TRBV7-9,TRBJ2-2,-,TGTGCCAGCAGCACGAGGGGTTGGTCCGGGGAGCTGTTTTTT,CASSTRGWSGELFF
TRBD1,TRBV6-5,TRBJ1-6,-,TGTGCCAGCAGTTCCGGACAGGCAGGTTCACCCCTCCACTTT,CASSSGQAGSPLHF
-,TRBV28,TRBJ1-5,-,TGTGCCAGCAGTTTTTCTGCGGGCTCTCAGCCCCAGCATTTT,CASSFSAGSQPQHF
-,TRBV6-1,TRBJ2-5,-,TGTGCCAGCAGGCGGGTCCCACGGGACCAAGAGACCCAGTACTTC,CASRRVPRDQETQYF
TRBD2,TRBV7-9,TRBJ2-5,-,TGTGCCACTGCGGGAGGGGGTGGCCAAGAGACCCAGTACTTC,CATAGGGGQETQYF
-,TRBV7-3,TRBJ1-6,-,TGTGCCAGCAGCTTATCGTGGCAGGGAAAGAGCTCCTATAATTCACCCCTCCACTTT,CASSLSWQGKSSYNSPLHF
-,TRBV5-4,TRBJ1-2,-,TGTGCCAGCAGCTTGCAGGCAGCAGCTAACTATGGCTACACCTTC,CASSLQAAANYGYTF
-,TRBV4-2,TRBJ1-1,-,TGTGCCAGCAGCCAAGAGAAGGCGGGCACTGAAGCTTTCTTT,CASSQEKAGTEAFF
-,TRBV5-6,TRBJ1-4,-,TGTGCCAGCAGCTCTGGGCCGGACACCCCTAATGAAAAACTGTTTTTT,CASSSGPDTPNEKLFF
-,TRBV2,TRBJ1-1,few,TGTGCCAGCAGTGAAAACTGGGCCAACACTGAAGCTTTCTTT,CASSENWANTEAFF
-,TRBV5-1,TRBJ1-2,-,TGCGCCAGCAGCTTGTATGACTATGGCTACACCTTC,CASSLYDYGYTF
TRBD2,TRBV7-9,TRBJ2-1,-,TGTGCCAGCAGCTTAGCCGCCCCGGCCGGGACTAGCGTGCAGTTCTTC,CASSLAAPAGTSVQFF
-,TRBV5-1,TRBJ1-1,-,TGCGCCAGCAGCTTGGTCCCACAGGGCTTGAACACTGAAGCTTTCTTT,CASSLVPQGLNTEAFF
TRBD1,TRBV6-6,TRBJ2-7,once,TGTGCCAGCAGTTACACCGACAGGGGCCCCTACGAGCAGTACTTC,CASSYTDRGPYEQYF
TRBD1,TRBV7-2,TRBJ2-3,-,TGTGCCAGCAGCCCAACTCCGGGACAGGGCACAGATACGCAGTATTTT,CASSPTPGQGTDTQYF
-,TRBV19,TRBJ2-3,-,TGTGCCAGAGGTGGTGGGGACTCCCTCCCAGATACGCAGTATTTT,CARGGGDSLPDTQYF
-,TRBV6-6,TRBJ2-5,-,TGTGCCGGCAGTAAGGGCCCGTACCAAGAGACCCAGTACTTC,CAGSKGPYQETQYF
TRBD2,TRBV5-1,TRBJ2-3,-,TGCGCCAGCAGCTTGGTCCCAGCGGGGGGGCGTCAGTATTTT,CASSLVPAGGRQYF
-,TRBV19,TRBJ2-1,-,TGTGCCAGTAGGCAGGGTGTATATTCCTACAATGAGCAGTTCTTC,CASRQGVYSYNEQFF
-,TRBV6-5,TRBJ1-4,-,TGTGCCAGCAGTTCTCTTTTAGGGGCTAATGAAAAACTGTTTTTT,CASSSLLGANEKLFF
-,TRBV2,TRBJ2-7,-,TGTGCCAGCAGTGAAGACCGGGGGGCGGGGTATTACGAGCAGTACTTC,CASSEDRGAGYYEQYF
-,TRBV10-1,TRBJ2-7,-,TGCGCCAGCAGTGAGTCAAACAACTACGAGCAGTACTTC,CASSESNNYEQYF
-,TRBV27,TRBJ2-1,-,TGTGCCAGCAGTAACGGGGTTGCAGGCAATGAGCAGTTCTTC,CASSNGVAGNEQFF
-,TRBV7-2,TRBJ1-5,-,TGTGCCAGCAGTGTGTCCTTTGGACAGCCCCAGCATTTT,CASSVSFGQPQHF
TRBD1,TRBV9,TRBJ2-1,-,TGTGCCAGCAGCGCCCAGGGACAGGGGGTTGAGCAGTTCTTC,CASSAQGQGVEQFF
-,TRBV7-8,TRBJ1-1,-,TGTGCCAGCAGGCGGGGGGGGAACACTGAAGCTTTCTTT,CASRRGGNTEAFF
-,TRBV14,TRBJ1-1,-,TGTGCCAGCAGCCAAGTTCGGGGGGCCACTGAAGCTTTCTTT,CASSQVRGATEAFF
-,TRBV6-6,TRBJ2-2,-,TGTGCCAGCAGGGACTACTCTTCCTCGGGGACCGGGGAGCTGTTTTTT,CASRDYSSSGTGELFF
-,TRBV7-6,TRBJ1-2,-,TGTGCCAGCAGACCACTTAAGGGCACGCATCCTAATGGCTACACCTTC,CASRPLKGTHPNGYTF
-,TRBV19,TRBJ1-1,-,TGTGCCAGTAGTACTCAGGGAAGTCGGACTGAAGCTTTCTTT,CASSTQGSRTEAFF
-,TRBV7-2,TRBJ2-7,-,TGTGCCAGCAGCCAAGGACGGACCTCCTACGAGCAGTACTTC,CASSQGRTSYEQYF
TRBD2,TRBV19,TRBJ2-5,-,TGTGCCAGTAGTATAGAAGGTAGCGGGGGATTTGGAGAGACCCAGTACTTC,CASSIEGSGGFGETQYF
TRBD1,TRBV25-1,TRBJ1-2,-,TGTGCCAGCAGTGAAGGGGACAGGTGGCAAGGCTACACCTTC,CASSEGDRWQGYTF
TRBD2,TRBV11-2,TRBJ2-3,-,TGTGCCAGCAGCGTCGCACCGGGACTAGCGGGGGCCGGAGATACGCAGTATTTT,CASSVAPGLAGAGDTQYF
-,TRBV12-5,TRBJ1-3,-,TGTGCTAGTGGTTTGTGGCAGACCAACACCATATATTTT,CASGLWQTNTIYF
-,TRBV7-6,TRBJ2-5,-,TGTGCCAGCAGCTTAGGTCTGGGGGGGCCCGCCGGCGGAGAGACCCAGTACTTC,CASSLGLGGPAGGETQYF
-,TRBV5-5,TRBJ2-1,once,TGTGCCAGCAGCTTGGGGATCCGCTCCTACAATGAGCAGTTCTTC,CASSLGIRSYNEQFF
-,TRBV18,TRBJ2-5,-,TGTGCCAGCTCACCTCAAGAGACAGGCCAAGAGACCCAGTACTTC,CASSPQETGQETQYF
TRBD2,TRBV2,TRBJ2-1,-,TGTGCCAGCAGATTAGCGGGGGGGAGCTACAATGAGCAGTTCTTC,CASRLAGGSYNEQFF
-,TRBV28,TRBJ1-1,-,TGTGCCAGCAGAGGGCCTTCTGTAAGCACTGAAGCTTTCTTT,CASRGPSVSTEAFF
-,TRBV7-8,TRBJ1-3,-,TGTGCCAGCAGCTTCGATACTTGGAGGTCTGGAAACACCATATATTTT,CASSFDTWRSGNTIYF
-,TRBV6-1,TRBJ2-1,-,TGTGCCAGCAGTGAACACCCGGGGAATGAGCAGTTCTTC,CASSEHPGNEQFF
-,TRBV2,TRBJ1-5,-,TGTGCCAGCAGGGAAAGCCGGGGTCAGCCCCAGCATTTT,CASRESRGQPQHF
-,TRBV19,TRBJ1-6,-,TGTGCCAGTAGTATTGCAGTTGGAGGGAGCGGACCAAATAATTCACCCCTCCACTTT,CASSIAVGGSGPNNSPLHF
-,TRBV4-1,TRBJ1-2,-,TGCGCCAGCAGCCAAGAGCCCCGGACCTATCTAGGCGGCTACACCTTC,CASSQEPRTYLGGYTF
TRBD2,TRBV2,TRBJ2-1,once,TGTGCCAGCAGTGAGATGAGACTAGCGTCACCTAAATCGTCCAATGAGCAGTTCTTC,CASSEMRLASPKSSNEQFF
TRBD1,TRBV4-1,TRBJ2-7,-,TGCGCCAGCAGCCAGGGACAGGGGGCCGACTACGAGCAGTACTTC,CASSQGQGADYEQYF
-,TRBV19,TRBJ1-1,-,TGTGCCACTCGCGAGGGGTGGAACACTGAAGCTTTCTTT,CATREGWNTEAFF
-,TRBV6-5,TRBJ2-7,-,TGTGCCAGCAGTTACCTGGAGTTCCAGGAGCAGTACTTC,CASSYLEFQEQYF
-,TRBV27,TRBJ1-6,-,TGTGCCAGCAGATCTAGGGGGGCTGTGAATTCACCCCTCCACTTT,CASRSRGAVNSPLHF
-,TRBV18,TRBJ1-1,-,TGTGCCAGCTCACGTCCAGGGAGGGGGTCTGAAGCTTTCTTT,CASSRPGRGSEAFF